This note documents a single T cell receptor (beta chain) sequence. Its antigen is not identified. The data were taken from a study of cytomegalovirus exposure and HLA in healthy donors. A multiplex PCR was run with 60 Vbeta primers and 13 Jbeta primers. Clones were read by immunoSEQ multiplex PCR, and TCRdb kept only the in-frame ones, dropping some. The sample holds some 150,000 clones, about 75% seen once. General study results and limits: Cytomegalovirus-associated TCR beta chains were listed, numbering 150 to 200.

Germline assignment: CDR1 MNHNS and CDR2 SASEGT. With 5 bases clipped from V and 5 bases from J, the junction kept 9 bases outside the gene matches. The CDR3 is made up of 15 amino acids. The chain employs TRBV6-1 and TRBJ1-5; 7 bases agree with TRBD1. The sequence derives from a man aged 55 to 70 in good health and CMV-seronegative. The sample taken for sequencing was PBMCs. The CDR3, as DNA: TGTGCCAGCAGTATCACAGGGGAAGGGTATCAGCCCCAGCATTTT. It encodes CASSITGEGYQPQHF.